This passage covers 18 T cell receptor beta chains from one sample sequenced in a study of control samples from healthy donors and cancer patients. Using immunoSEQ multiplex PCR, the repertoire was profiled, and TCRdb retains in-frame clones only, with some absent. This table holds some 39,000 clones, around 83% found once. Input material: PBMCs. The receptors shown here come from a woman aged 60-70 years with lung cancer.

This clone has only one observation. V is TRBV7-8 and J is TRBJ1-1; 10 bases agree with TRBD1. Germline CDR1 SGHVS, CDR2 FQNEAQ. Trimming at V came to 5 bases and at J to 5 bases, leaving 8 bases not matched to a gene. CDR3 length: 15 amino acids. CDR3 protein: CASSQRGQGLTEAFF. CDR3 DNA: TGTGCCAGCAGCCAAAGGGGACAGGGGTTGACTGAAGCTTTCTTT.

This clone was seen more than once but under ten times. This chain connects TRBV4-2 to TRBJ2-7; tentatively, D is TRBD1 (7 bases). Germline V gene data show CDR1 as LGHNA and CDR2 as YNFKEQ. Trimming cost V 5 bases and J 0 bases, with 14 bases left between them. CDR3 length: 15 amino acids. The CDR3 protein is CASSMEGASSYEQYF. As DNA, the CDR3 is TGTGCCAGCAGCATGGAGGGGGCCAGCTCCTACGAGCAGTACTTC.

The chain has TRBV3-1 (or the pseudogene TRBV3-2) and TRBJ1-3; D is unresolved. Germline CDR1 and CDR2: LGHDT and YNNKEL (reference sequence). The CDR3 contains 12 residues. V shed 4 bases and J shed 3 bases, with 4 bases lying between them. CDR3 DNA sequence: TGTGCCAGCAGCCCTTTTGGAAACACCATATATTTT. As protein: CASSPFGNTIYF.

The chain uses TRBV5-1 and TRBJ1-1; D ambiguous. The CDR3 length is 14 residues. Germline assignment: CDR1 SGHRS and CDR2 YFSETQ. V was pared by 0 bases and J by 1 base, with 7 bases between. The CDR3 sequence: CASSLAPPNTEAFF. CDR3 bases: TGCGCCAGCAGCTTGGCTCCGCCGAACACTGAAGCTTTCTTT.

This chain links TRBV4-1 with TRBJ1-5; 8 positions agree with TRBD1. Germline loops: CDR1 MGHRA, CDR2 YSYEKL. The CDR3 has 15 residues. Losses at the gene ends were 3 bases for V and 6 bases for J; bases not matched to a gene: 7. The CDR3 sequence: CASSHTTGAPQPQHF. For the CDR3, the DNA is TGCGCCAGCAGCCACACGACAGGGGCTCCTCAGCCCCAGCATTTT.

In this sample, this clone turned up a few times. V is TRBV3-1 (or the pseudogene TRBV3-2) and J is TRBJ2-1; D not certain. Germline V lookup: CDR1 LGHDT, CDR2 YNNKEL (reference sequence). With 6 bases removed from V and 4 bases from J, the gap between germline ends came to 10 bases. The CDR3 runs to 13 residues. The CDR3 is CASSFSQYNEQFF. The CDR3 DNA follows: TGTGCCAGCAGTTTTTCGCAATACAATGAGCAGTTCTTC.

This chain links TRBV7-2 with TRBJ1-1, with D unresolved. V lost 5 bases to trimming and J lost 6 bases, with 19 bases between them. Germline V gene sequence: CDR1 SGHTA, CDR2 FQGNSA. This CDR3 is built from 15 residues. The CDR3 DNA is TGTGCCAGCAGCCCCCATGGTGAGATGGTCCCTGAAGCTTTCTTT. Translated, it gives CASSPHGEMVPEAFF. Full variable domain (outside the CDR3, taken from reference TRBV7-2 and TRBJ1-1): GAGVSQSPSNKVTEKGKDVELRCDPISGHTALYWYRQSLGQGLEFLIYFQGNSAPDKSGLPSDRFSAERTGGSVSTLTIQRTQQEDSAVYLCASSPHGEMVPEAFFGQGTRLTVV.

The count of this clone is one. CDR3 coding DNA: TGTGCCAGCAGGGGTTACGAGCAGTACTTC. Amino acid sequence: CASRGYEQYF. The chain joins TRBV6-6 to TRBJ2-7; D is unresolved. The V gene's germline CDR1 is MNHNY and CDR2 SVGAGI (reference sequence). The CDR3 has 10 residues. Trimming cost V 6 bases and J 4 bases, with 4 bases left between them.

V and J are TRBV24-1 and TRBJ1-2, with D maybe TRBD1 (5 bases). In germline, CDR1 is KGHDR, CDR2 SFDVKD. The CDR3 is made up of 14 amino acids. The V gene lost 2 bases and the J gene lost 1 base, with 7 bases spanning the gap. The CDR3 DNA is TGTGCCACCAGTGATTCGGGGGTTAACTATGGCTACACCTTC. It is translated as CATSDSGVNYGYTF.

Sample share makes this clone medium-sized. J is TRBJ1-1 and V is TRBV6-5; no reliable D call. Germline assignment: CDR1 MNHEY and CDR2 SVGAGI. The ends were cut back, 7 bases at V and 6 bases at J, with 15 bases in the middle. The CDR3 contains 13 residues. The CDR3 region is CASILPQLAEAFF. CDR3 coding DNA: TGTGCCAGCATCCTCCCCCAATTGGCTGAAGCTTTCTTT.

This clone showed up just a few times. CDR3 nucleotide sequence: TGTGCCAGCAGCTTAACGGGGGCTAGCAGATACAATGAGCAGTTCTTC. Protein: CASSLTGASRYNEQFF. The chain couples TRBV7-3 to TRBJ2-1; maybe TRBD1 (6 bases). Looked up from germline, CDR1 is SGHTA and CDR2 is FQGTGA. The length of the CDR3 is 16 residues. V was trimmed by 0 bases and J by 4 bases, leaving 13 bases between them.

For the CDR3, the DNA is TGTGCCAGTAGTATTGAGGGACAGCCGAGTTTTTCCACAGATACGCAGTATTTT. Its translation is CASSIEGQPSFSTDTQYF. This sequence joins TRBV19 and TRBJ2-3, with 7 positions matching TRBD1. CDR3 length equals 18 residues. J lost 2 bases, V lost 3 bases, and 14 bases had no gene match. In germline, CDR1 is LNHDA, CDR2 SQIVND (reference sequence).

The gene calls are TRBV3-1 (or the pseudogene TRBV3-2) and TRBJ2-5; D perhaps matches TRBD1 (5 bases). The CDR3 is 14 residues long. CDR1 LGHDT and CDR2 YNNKEL come from the germline V gene (reference sequence). V lost 6 bases, J lost 2 bases, and 13 bases lay in between. The chain's CDR3 is CASRRGDRQETQYF. DNA of the CDR3: TGTGCCAGCAGACGCGGCGACAGACAAGAGACCCAGTACTTC.

The gene calls are TRBV3-1 (or the pseudogene TRBV3-2) and TRBJ2-3; maybe TRBD2 (7 bases). The CDR3 length is 14 residues. V lost 7 bases to trimming and J lost 8 bases, with 19 bases between them. The germline gives CDR1 LGHDT, CDR2 YNNKEL (reference sequence). The CDR3 bases are TGTGCCAGCAACGGGGGCGGGAGCGTGGGTACGCAGTATTTT. Translated: CASNGGGSVGTQYF.

The chain uses TRBV10-1 and TRBJ1-5; 7 bases match TRBD1. With V trimmed by 10 bases and J by 8 bases, 11 bases remained unmatched. The CDR3 is 13 residues long. The germline V gene encodes CDR1 WNHNN and CDR2 SYGVQD (reference sequence). The CDR3 DNA reads TGCGCCAACCACTTACAGGGGAAGGAGCCCCAGCATTTT. It is translated as CANHLQGKEPQHF.

The CDR3 DNA follows: TGTGCCAGCAGCTCCTCATTAGTTGCAACTAATGAAAAACTGTTTTTT. Translated, it gives CASSSSLVATNEKLFF. V and J are TRBV7-2 and TRBJ1-4; D remains unclear. This CDR3 has 16 residues. In germline, CDR1 is SGHTA, CDR2 FQGNSA. Trimming removed 4 bases at V and 0 bases at J, with 12 bases between.

The chain employs TRBV18 and TRBJ1-6; TRBD1 might be the D (5 bases). The CDR3 is made up of 15 amino acids. The germline V and J ends were trimmed by 6 bases and 10 bases, with 19 bases remaining between them. Germline values: CDR1 KGHSH, CDR2 LQKENI. Here the CDR3 reads CASSRDSTIGSPLHF. The CDR3 DNA reads as TGTGCCAGCTCCCGGGACTCAACAATCGGGTCACCCCTCCACTTT.

The chain has TRBV30 and TRBJ2-1; unclear D gene. The CDR3 has 12 residues. Per the germline V gene, CDR1 is GTSNPN and CDR2 is SVGIG (reference sequence). The CDR3 here is CAFALPYNEQFF. The DNA of the CDR3 is TGTGCTTTCGCGCTACCCTACAATGAGCAGTTCTTC.